Listed here are 29 T cell receptor beta chains from one sample, sequenced in a study of CD8 T cells in ankylosing spondylitis. TCRdb reprocessed the 5' RACE reads via MiXCR and lists one record per CDR3 protein. This repertoire shows around 770,000 distinct CDR3 sequences, under 20% found once; its top ten account for over 15%. Study findings and constraints: Apparently characteristic of ankylosing spondylitis blood was a TCR beta motif (fewer than 10 highly homologous variants).

These receptors' targets are unknown. The specimen was blood, either unsorted or a sorted T cell fraction (not recorded which). These receptors came from a male donor with ankylosing spondylitis.

This rearrangement joins TRBV4-1 to TRBJ2-5; tentatively, D is TRBD2 (7 bases). Trimming pared 7 bases from V and 0 bases from J, leaving 15 bases between. From germline, CDR1 is MGHRA and CDR2 YSYEKL. There are 15 residues in the CDR3. The CDR3 reads CASKSGGGHQETQYF. As DNA, the CDR3 is TGCGCCAGCAAATCCGGCGGGGGCCACCAAGAGACCCAGTACTTC.

V and J are TRBV9 and TRBJ2-7; the D gene is possibly TRBD1 (6 bases). Trimming took 2 bases from V and 5 from J, leaving 11 bases between them. Germline-derived CDR1 and CDR2 are SGDLS and YYNGEE. The CDR3 is made up of 13 amino acids. The CDR3 loop reads CASSVAGDNEQYF. CDR3 coding DNA: TGTGCCAGCAGCGTGGCAGGGGACAACGAGCAGTACTTC.

Ten or more counts support this clonotype. The rearrangement uses TRBV5-1 and TRBJ2-1, with a weak D call TRBD1 (5 bases). This CDR3 contains 12 residues. The V gene lost 4 bases and the J gene lost 7 bases, with 9 bases spanning the gap. Germline assignment: CDR1 SGHRS and CDR2 YFSETQ. Written as DNA, the CDR3 is TGCGCCAGCAGCGCAGGGTGGAATGAGCAGTTCTTC. Protein product: CASSAGWNEQFF.

This chain connects TRBV3-1 to TRBJ1-2, with a possible D match to TRBD1 (5 bases). V lost 0 bases to trimming and J lost 9 bases, with 11 bases between them. The germline V gene encodes CDR1 LGHDT and CDR2 YNNKEL (reference sequence). This CDR3 is 13 amino acids long. CDR3 sequence: CASSQDAGYSYTF. CDR3 bases: TGTGCCAGCAGCCAAGATGCAGGGTACAGCTACACCTTC.

The chain has TRBV18 and TRBJ1-6; 9 bases are shared with TRBD1. The CDR3 runs to 16 residues. From germline, CDR1 is KGHSH and CDR2 LQKENI. Germline trimming cut 5 bases from V and 7 bases from J; bases unmatched to any gene: 9. Written as DNA, the CDR3 is TGTGCCAGCTCAACATCTACCGGGACAGGGAATTCACCCCTCCACTTT. This codes for CASSTSTGTGNSPLHF. Full variable domain (outside the CDR3, taken from reference TRBV18 and TRBJ1-6): NAGVMQNPRHLVRRRGQEARLRCSPMKGHSHVYWYRQLPEEGLKFMVYLQKENIIDESGMPKERFSAEFPKEGPSILRIQQVVRGDSAAYFCASSTSTGTGNSPLHFGNGTRLTVT.

This clonotype was picked up a small number of times. V usage is TRBV7-9 and J usage is TRBJ1-4; unclear D gene. CDR1 and CDR2 (germline): SEHNR, FQNEAQ (reference sequence). V was clipped by 3 bases and J by 3 bases, with 8 bases between them. This CDR3 has 14 residues. CDR3 sequence: CASSFSQPNEKLFF. CDR3 sequence (DNA): TGTGCCAGCAGCTTCAGTCAGCCTAATGAAAAACTGTTTTTT.

CDR3 bases: TGTGCCAGCAGCAAACCCAAGGGACTAGCGGGAGAACCTACCCCAGATACGCAGTATTTT. This translates into CASSKPKGLAGEPTPDTQYF. V usage is TRBV21-1 and J usage is TRBJ2-3; TRBD2 is the table's D call, not checked against the DNA. TRBV21-1 is a known pseudogene. This CDR3 contains 20 residues.

This clonotype has a handful of counts. The V call is TRBV7-2, the J call TRBJ2-7, with 9 bases that match TRBD1. V lost 3 bases and J lost 1; bases outside the gene matches: 4. Germline-derived CDR1 and CDR2 are SGHTA and FQGNSA. The CDR3 is made up of 15 amino acids. CDR3 nucleotide sequence: TGTGCCAGCAGCTTCCCCGGGACAGGGTCCTACGAGCAGTACTTC. Residues: CASSFPGTGSYEQYF.

This clonotype was detected only a few times. The chain carries TRBV5-1 and TRBJ2-2; D ambiguous. CDR3 length: 14 amino acids. The V end lost 4 bases, the J end lost 3 bases, and 10 bases lay between the germline ends. The V gene's germline CDR1 is SGHRS and CDR2 YFSETQ. The CDR3 loop is CASSLGRDTGELFF. As DNA, the CDR3 is TGCGCCAGCAGCCTTGGACGGGACACCGGGGAGCTGTTTTTT.

This clonotype was observed a few times. The genes are TRBV12-3 or TRBV12-4 and TRBJ2-2, with TRBD2 as a possible D gene (7 bases). V was cut by 6 bases and J by 4 bases, with 18 bases left in between. The CDR3 spans 16 residues. For the CDR3, the DNA is TGTGCCAGCAGCGATCGGGGGGCGGACGGCACCGGGGAGCTGTTTTTT. It encodes CASSDRGADGTGELFF.

V and J are TRBV20-1 and TRBJ2-3; weak D call: TRBD2 (7 bases). Deletions cut 5 bases from V and 4 bases from J, with 22 bases between. CDR1 is DFQATT and CDR2 is SNEGSKA in the germline V gene (reference sequence). The CDR3 is 16 residues long. CDR3 bases: TGCAGTGCTCGTGGGGGGGCAGGCTATATGCCAGATACGCAGTATTTT. Translation: CSARGGAGYMPDTQYF.

On this clonotype itself: Germline is not matched at one junction end, which may reflect a read error. The chain recombines TRBV12-3 or TRBV12-4 with TRBJ2-1; D may match TRBD1 or TRBD2 (5 bases each). The CDR3 runs 15 residues. CDR3 in amino acids: CASSLRGANYNEQIF. In nucleotides, the CDR3 is TGTGCCAGCAGTTTACGAGGGGCGAACTACAATGAGCAGATCTTC.

The chain employs TRBV29-1 and TRBJ2-1; D call uncertain. The germline V gene encodes CDR1 SQVTM and CDR2 ANQGSEA. Between the trimmed V and J ends, which lost 2 bases and 0 bases, there was a span of 5 bases. The CDR3 contains 13 residues. The chain's CDR3 is CSVELSSYNEQFF. The CDR3 DNA is TGCAGCGTTGAACTGAGCTCCTACAATGAGCAGTTCTTC.

There are many counts of this clonotype. The V call is TRBV29-1, the J call TRBJ2-3; 7 bases match TRBD1. Trimming cost V 7 bases and J 5 bases; bases outside gene matches: 9. Per the germline V gene, CDR1 is SQVTM and CDR2 is ANQGSEA. The CDR3 loop spans 13 amino acids. The CDR3 sequence: CSALDRSGDTQYF. CDR3 DNA sequence: TGCAGCGCCCTGGACAGGAGCGGAGATACGCAGTATTTT.

This clonotype appeared many times. The chain is built from TRBV12-3 or TRBV12-4 and TRBJ1-2; weak D call: TRBD1 (5 bases). The ends were cut back, 5 bases at V and 7 bases at J, with 17 bases in the middle. This CDR3 contains 14 residues. CDR3 DNA: TGTGCCAGCAGTGTCTCGGGGACGTCGGTTGGCTACACCTTC. It is translated as CASSVSGTSVGYTF.

There are many counts of this clonotype. V usage is TRBV12-3 or TRBV12-4 and J usage is TRBJ2-1; 7 positions agree with TRBD1. The CDR3 totals 15 residues. The V segment lost 6 bases and the J segment 4 bases; nucleotides outside the gene matches: 9. CDR3 nucleotides: TGTGCCAGCAGACCCTCGGGACAGCCTTACAATGAGCAGTTCTTC. Amino acids: CASRPSGQPYNEQFF.

This clonotype was seen more than once but under ten times. V and J are TRBV12-3 or TRBV12-4 and TRBJ2-1; D not certain. The CDR3 contains 13 residues. Trimming cost V 0 bases and J 7 bases, with 7 bases left between them. CDR3 sequence: CASSLAPVNEQFF. Here the CDR3 DNA reads TGTGCCAGCAGTTTAGCCCCGGTAAATGAGCAGTTCTTC.

This sequence joins TRBV6-1 and TRBJ2-3; 8 bases map to TRBD2. Trimming cost V 10 bases and J 4 bases; bases outside gene matches: 13. The germline V gene has CDR1 MNHNS and CDR2 SASEGT. CDR3 length: 15 residues. The CDR3 is CATADFSGAPDTQYF. The CDR3 region has the DNA TGTGCCACCGCCGATTTTAGCGGGGCGCCAGATACGCAGTATTTT.

This clonotype was counted only a few times. The gene calls are TRBV12-3 or TRBV12-4 and TRBJ2-3; 10 positions agree with TRBD2. CDR3 size: 14 residues. V lost 6 bases and J lost 5; bases outside the gene matches: 5. CDR3 nucleotide sequence: TGTGCCAGCAGCGGAGCGGGAGGGGGAGATACGCAGTATTTT. Amino acid sequence: CASSGAGGGDTQYF.

This clonotype was observed a handful of times. The J gene is TRBJ1-4, the V gene TRBV30; D may be TRBD1 (6 bases). V gave up 3 bases and J gave up 7 bases, with 15 bases separating them. The CDR3 totals 14 residues. Looked up from germline, CDR1 is GTSNPN and CDR2 is SVGIG (reference sequence). The CDR3 is CAWRGIGGSEKLFF. The CDR3 DNA reads TGTGCCTGGAGAGGTATAGGGGGGAGTGAAAAACTGTTTTTT. The full variable domain, completed using reference TRBV30 and TRBJ1-4, is SQTIHQWPATLVQPVGSPLSLECTVEGTSNPNLYWYRQAAGRGLQLLFYSVGIGQISSEVPQNLSASRPQDRQFILSSKKLLLSDSGFYLCAWRGIGGSEKLFFGSGTQLSVL.

The chain employs TRBV20-1 and TRBJ2-3, with 12 nucleotides matching TRBD2. Germline V gene sequence: CDR1 DFQATT, CDR2 SNEGSKA (reference sequence). V lost 0 bases and J lost 6; bases outside the gene matches: 4. The CDR3 consists of 15 residues. CDR3 bases: TGCAGTGCTAGAGAACTAGCGGGGGGAATCGATACGCAGTATTTT. Its translation is CSARELAGGIDTQYF.

This chain links TRBV4-1 with TRBJ2-7, with D perhaps matching TRBD1 (6 bases). Trimming pared 1 base from V and 2 bases from J, leaving 15 bases between. CDR1 is MGHRA and CDR2 is YSYEKL in the germline V gene. CDR3 length equals 16 residues. This chain's CDR3 is CASSQVPKGVTYEQYF. The CDR3 region has the DNA TGCGCCAGCAGCCAAGTGCCCAAGGGGGTGACCTACGAGCAGTACTTC.

The V gene is TRBV20-1, the J gene TRBJ2-1, with D hard to call. This CDR3 spans 13 amino acids. The ends were cut back, 1 base at V and 6 bases at J, with 10 bases in the middle. CDR1 DFQATT and CDR2 SNEGSKA come from the germline V gene (reference sequence). The CDR3 region is CSARAPATNEQFF. CDR3 nucleotide sequence: TGCAGTGCTAGAGCCCCAGCGACCAATGAGCAGTTCTTC.

This clonotype was found a few times. The CDR3 reads CATSQGARGDTQYF. As DNA, the CDR3 is TGTGCCACCAGCCAGGGGGCCCGTGGAGATACGCAGTATTTT. J is TRBJ2-3 and V is TRBV24-1; 8 positions match TRBD1. The CDR3 contains 14 residues. J lost 5 bases, V lost 7 bases, and 7 bases had no gene match. Per germline, CDR1 KGHDR and CDR2 SFDVKD.

This clonotype appeared a few times. The CDR3 DNA sequence: TGTGCCAGCAGTTTAGCGGGGGGAATGTACCAAGAGACCCAGTACTTC. This translates into CASSLAGGMYQETQYF. The V call is TRBV12-3 or TRBV12-4, the J call TRBJ2-5, with a possible D match to TRBD2 (6 bases). The CDR3 sequence is 16 residues long. V lost 0 bases and J 0 bases, leaving 11 bases between the germline ends.

This clonotype was observed a handful of times. CDR3 coding DNA: TGCGCCAGCAGCCAGAGAGAACTAGCACTAGAAGAGACCCAGTACTTC. Protein sequence: CASSQRELALEETQYF. The chain carries TRBV4-1 and TRBJ2-5; the D gene is possibly TRBD2 (6 bases). The germline V gene encodes CDR1 MGHRA and CDR2 YSYEKL. The CDR3 contains 16 residues. The ends were cut back, 3 bases at V and 3 bases at J, with 17 bases in the middle.

The chain combines TRBV5-1 with TRBJ2-1; D not certain. This CDR3 is 12 amino acids long. CDR1 and CDR2 (germline): SGHRS, YFSETQ. V lost 4 bases to trimming and J lost 6 bases, with 8 bases between them. In nucleotides, the CDR3 is TGCGCCAGCAGCGGGATGCGCAATGAGCAGTTCTTC. Protein sequence: CASSGMRNEQFF.

This clonotype was seen only a few times. The J gene is TRBJ2-5, the V gene TRBV11-2; D might be TRBD2 (6 bases). This CDR3 has 13 residues. From germline, CDR1 is SGHAT and CDR2 FQNNGV. Deletions cut 4 bases from V and 3 bases from J, with 9 bases between. The CDR3 is CASSSGLKETQYF. In DNA, the CDR3 is TGTGCCAGCAGCTCCGGACTAAAAGAGACCCAGTACTTC.

The rearrangement links TRBV24-1 to TRBJ2-5; D might be TRBD2 (6 bases). Germline V gene data show CDR1 as KGHDR and CDR2 as SFDVKD. The CDR3 length is 15 residues. Trimming left V 4 bases short and J 5 bases short, with 16 bases between. The CDR3 protein is CATSDRVVGGETQYF. The DNA for the CDR3 is TGTGCCACCAGTGACCGAGTTGTAGGAGGGGAGACCCAGTACTTC.